A selection of T cell receptor beta chains follows, all from one sample in a study of CDR3 diversity in severe acne. Via MiXCR, TCRdb re-called the PCR reads, giving one row per CDR3 protein. The sample lists about 98,000 distinct CDR3 sequences; about half were seen once. Sequencing was performed on blood. These TCRs come from a male donor with acne. CDR3s leave out the opening cysteine and the closing phenylalanine or tryptophan. Clone size, where shown, is once, few, many, or a class for clones that have expanded.

>TRBJ2-2|-|TRBV2
ASSGRPGAGELF
>TRBJ1-3|-|TRBV7-2
ASSFPRDSFSGNTIY
>TRBJ2-7|-|TRBV28
ASSSGTSGDYEQY
>TRBJ2-6|-|TRBV7-9
ASTRLGMGSSGANVLT
>TRBJ2-7|once|TRBV10-2
ASSYTRDGLYEQY
>TRBJ2-1|few|TRBV20-1
SARAITSGRGNEQF
>TRBJ2-5|-|TRBV20-1
SLRTGGLETQY
>TRBJ1-1|-|TRBV20-1
SARINTEAF
>TRBJ2-3|many|TRBV24-1
ATSDLFSRPSTDTQY
>TRBJ1-5|-|TRBV20-1
SASTGSNQPQH
>-|-|TRBV6-6
ASSEALRGQDTQH
>TRBJ2-5|-|TRBV25-1
ASREEPGQGGFRGETQY
>TRBJ2-3|many|TRBV6-5
ASSYLPGATDTQY
>TRBJ1-1|-|TRBV29-1
SVERGLEAF
>TRBJ1-2|few|TRBV29-1
SVSASYYGYT
>TRBJ1-2|-|TRBV14
ASSRYLLDGYT
>TRBJ1-1|-|TRBV12-3/TRBV12-4
ASRSGAEAF
>TRBJ2-5|-|TRBV10-1
ASSYLADLQETQY
>TRBJ2-3|once|TRBV7-2
ASSLSLTIGRTDTQY
>TRBJ1-5|many|TRBV2
ATQGTGDQPQH
>TRBJ2-7|-|TRBV29-1
SVEIASEQY
>TRBJ2-7|-|TRBV2
ASYLPGQGPHKQY
>TRBJ2-5|-|TRBV12-5
ASGVPGDETQY